Listed below are T cell receptor beta chains from one sample, sequenced in a study of T-cell reconstitution after alpha-beta-depleted transplantation in children. TCRdb independently ran MiXCR on the PCR reads; one entry per CDR3 protein. Here the sample spans about 610,000 distinct CDR3 sequences, 8% to 11% being singletons. Sequenced here: PBMCs from the stem cell graft donor, sampled from the stem cell graft. The receptor source for this set is a human donor who donated a stem cell graft to a child with acute myeloid leukemia. Each CDR3 is given with its conserved first and last residue.

V gene	J gene	CDR3 protein
TRBV20-1	TRBJ2-3	CSAPIAGMADTQYF
TRBV7-8	TRBJ1-1	CASSFGTGGSFTEAFF
TRBV27	TRBJ2-5	CASSPRGFEQTQYF
TRBV5-1	TRBJ2-7	CASSTGTEVSYEQYF
TRBV6-1	TRBJ2-3	CASTRSLVDTDTQYF
TRBV20-1	TRBJ1-4	CSAPRDRGSELFF
TRBV6-5	TRBJ2-7	CASSLERAFSYEQYF
TRBV18	TRBJ2-7	CASSRSGNPYEQYF
TRBV7-2	TRBJ2-5	CASSLQWGRAGETQYF
TRBV29-1	TRBJ2-3	CSAPRVGASDTQYF
TRBV20-1	TRBJ2-5	CSARDRWGSGWETQYF
TRBV4-1	TRBJ2-7	CASSQETGIIHEQYF
TRBV7-4	TRBJ2-7	CASSLEWGGYEQYF
TRBV20-1	TRBJ2-7	CSARSPSGLSYEQYF
TRBV14	TRBJ2-1	CASTEIRGGAAEQFF
TRBV29-1	TRBJ2-7	CSVLRQGPIYEQYF
TRBV20-1	TRBJ2-3	CSAIPPARSTDTQYF
TRBV20-1	TRBJ2-7	CSAAPRSTYEQYF
TRBV29-1	TRBJ2-7	CSVAGGPSGSYEQYF
TRBV29-1	TRBJ2-3	CSADGSTDTQYF
TRBV7-9	TRBJ2-7	CASTFTSGSLGEQYF
TRBV7-2	TRBJ2-2	CASSLKVSGTGELFF
TRBV5-5	TRBJ1-1	CASSLWGREAFF
TRBV5-1	TRBJ2-3	CASSLDAYTDTQYF
TRBV15	TRBJ1-4	CANLARGNEKLFF
TRBV12-3/TRBV12-4	TRBJ1-2	CASSPADRGRVGYTF
TRBV6-6	TRBJ2-1	CASTTGGRDEQFF
TRBV12-3/TRBV12-4	TRBJ1-2	CASSSGLQGGYTF
TRBV4-2	TRBJ2-6	CASSPLGQGASGANVLTF
TRBV19	TRBJ1-5	CASSMGQSGNQPQHF
TRBV7-9	TRBJ2-1	CASSLGAGTHNEQFF
TRBV1	TRBJ2-7	CTSLGPHYEQYF
TRBV29-1	TRBJ2-7	CSVGAGRNEQYF
TRBV6-1	TRBJ2-5	CASMVQQNRGTQYF
TRBV3-1	TRBJ2-1	CASSPSGTRLNEQFF
TRBV12-3/TRBV12-4	TRBJ2-1	CASTKGTSYSEQFF
TRBV18	TRBJ1-3	CASSPPGQFPNTIYF
TRBV24-1	TRBJ2-5	CATGQPPGQGYQETQYF
TRBV12-3/TRBV12-4	TRBJ1-1	CASSSQGNSNTEAFF